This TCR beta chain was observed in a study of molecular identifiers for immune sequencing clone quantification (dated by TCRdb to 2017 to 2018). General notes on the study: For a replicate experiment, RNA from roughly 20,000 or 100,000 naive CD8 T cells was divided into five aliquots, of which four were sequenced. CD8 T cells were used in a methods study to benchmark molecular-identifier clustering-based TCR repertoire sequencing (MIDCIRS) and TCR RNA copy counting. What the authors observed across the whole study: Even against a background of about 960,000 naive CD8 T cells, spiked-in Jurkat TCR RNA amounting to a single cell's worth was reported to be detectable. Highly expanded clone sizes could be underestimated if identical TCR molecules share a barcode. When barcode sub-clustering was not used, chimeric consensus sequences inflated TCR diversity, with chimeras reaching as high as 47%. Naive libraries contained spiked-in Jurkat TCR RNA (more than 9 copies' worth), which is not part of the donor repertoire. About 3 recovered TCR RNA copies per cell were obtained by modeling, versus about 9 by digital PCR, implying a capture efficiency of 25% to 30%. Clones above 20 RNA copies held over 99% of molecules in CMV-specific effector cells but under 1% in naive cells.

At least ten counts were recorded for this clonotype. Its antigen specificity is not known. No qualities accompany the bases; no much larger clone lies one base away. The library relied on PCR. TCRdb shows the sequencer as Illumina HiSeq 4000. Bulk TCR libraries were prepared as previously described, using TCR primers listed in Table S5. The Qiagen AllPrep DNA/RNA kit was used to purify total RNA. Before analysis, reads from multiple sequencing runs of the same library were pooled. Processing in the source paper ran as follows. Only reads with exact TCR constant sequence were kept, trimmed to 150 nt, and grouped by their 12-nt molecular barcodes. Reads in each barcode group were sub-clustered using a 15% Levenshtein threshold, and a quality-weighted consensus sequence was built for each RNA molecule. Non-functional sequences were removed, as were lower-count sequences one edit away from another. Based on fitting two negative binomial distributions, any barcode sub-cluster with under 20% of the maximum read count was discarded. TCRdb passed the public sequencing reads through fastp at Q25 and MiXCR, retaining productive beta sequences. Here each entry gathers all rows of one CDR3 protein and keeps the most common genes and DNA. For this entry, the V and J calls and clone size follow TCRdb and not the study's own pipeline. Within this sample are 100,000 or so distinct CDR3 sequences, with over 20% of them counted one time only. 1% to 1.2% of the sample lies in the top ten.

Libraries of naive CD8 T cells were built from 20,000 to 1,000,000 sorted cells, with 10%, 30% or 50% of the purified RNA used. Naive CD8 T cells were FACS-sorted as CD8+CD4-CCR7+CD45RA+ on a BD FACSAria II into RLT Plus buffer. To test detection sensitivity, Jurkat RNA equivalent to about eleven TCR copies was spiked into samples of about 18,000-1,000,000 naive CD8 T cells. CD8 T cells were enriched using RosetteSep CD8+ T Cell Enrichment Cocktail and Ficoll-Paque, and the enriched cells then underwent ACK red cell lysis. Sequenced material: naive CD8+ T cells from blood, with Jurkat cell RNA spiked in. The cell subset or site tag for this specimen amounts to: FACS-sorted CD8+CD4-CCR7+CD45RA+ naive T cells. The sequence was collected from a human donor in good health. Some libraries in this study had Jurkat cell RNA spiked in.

The CDR3 protein is CAITDRADEGTAQYF. The nucleotide sequence is TGTGCCATCACGGACAGGGCAGATGAGGGAACTGCGCAGTATTTT. The sequence joins TRBV27 to TRBJ2-3; the central 8 bases match TRBD1. Trimming takes 10 bases off V and 10 bases off J; junction bases not matched to a gene: 19. The CDR3 sequence holds 15 residues, the cysteine and phenylalanine included. Only the CDR3 DNA is retained, 45 bases long and in frame from the first base. As encoded in the germline V gene (reference sequence), CDR1 is MNHEY while CDR2 is SMNVEV.